This T cell receptor beta chain was profiled in a study of cytomegalovirus exposure and HLA in healthy donors. General observations from the study: A later analysis appeared to link common viral pathogens to several of the most significant clusters. Information on immune exposure was restricted to one variable (CMV serostatus).

CDR3 length equals 17 residues. Per germline, CDR1 MRHNA and CDR2 SNTAGT. Trimming at V came to 2 bases and at J to 1 base, leaving 3 bases not matched to a gene. Of note for this clone: What it recognizes is unknown.

Primers for the PCR totalled 60 Vbeta and 13 Jbeta. Sequenced by immunoSEQ multiplex PCR; TCRdb stores in-frame clones only, minus some. The sample shows around 190,000 clones, around 77% of them seen only once. Specimen: PBMCs. The clonotype originates from a man between 60 and 70 years old in good health and CMV-seronegative. The V call is TRBV6-4, the J call TRBJ2-3; 13 bases map to TRBD2. CDR3 protein: CASSDPGTSGGTDTQYF. The CDR3 nucleotides read TGTGCCAGCAGTGACCCCGGGACTAGCGGGGGCACAGATACGCAGTATTTT.